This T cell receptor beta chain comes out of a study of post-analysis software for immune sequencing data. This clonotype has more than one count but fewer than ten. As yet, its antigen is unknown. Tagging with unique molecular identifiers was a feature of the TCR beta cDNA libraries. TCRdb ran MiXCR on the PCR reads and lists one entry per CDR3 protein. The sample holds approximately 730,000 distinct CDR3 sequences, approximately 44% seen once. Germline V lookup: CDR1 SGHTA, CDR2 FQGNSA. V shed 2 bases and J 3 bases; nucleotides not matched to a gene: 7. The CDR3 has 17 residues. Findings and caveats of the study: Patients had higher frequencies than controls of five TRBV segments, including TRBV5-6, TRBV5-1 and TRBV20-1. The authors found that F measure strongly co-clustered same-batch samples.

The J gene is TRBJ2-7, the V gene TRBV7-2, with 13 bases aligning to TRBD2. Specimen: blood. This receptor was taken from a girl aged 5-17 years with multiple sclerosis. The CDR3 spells CASSLTGTSGTLYEQYF. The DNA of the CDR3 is TGTGCCAGCAGCTTAACAGGGACTAGCGGGACCCTCTACGAGCAGTACTTC.